The clone carrying this T cell receptor (beta chain) appeared a single time. Its antigen is undetermined. The CDR3 extends over 13 amino acids. V was clipped by 0 bases and J by 0 bases, with 2 bases between them. CDR1 and CDR2 from the germline V gene are SGHDN and FVKESK. The sample originates from a study of T cell responses to AZD1222 COVID-19 vaccine. The study's findings and limits: Of spike-specific TCRs, nearly half reportedly target regions left unmutated in variants.

Some clones are missing from TCRdb's copy, which holds only in-frame ones; the method was immunoSEQ multiplex PCR. The repertoire has about 130,000 clones, about 93% of them found once; the top ten carry 5.5% to 8%. The chain joins TRBV14 to TRBJ1-1; D not resolved. Material: peripheral blood, obtained on day 0 of AZD1222 vaccination. The source is an adult in good health. This CDR3 is CASSQDVNTEAFF. The CDR3 DNA reads TGTGCCAGCAGCCAAGACGTGAACACTGAAGCTTTCTTT.